The T cell receptor (beta chain) under discussion was sequenced for a study of identical twins. TCRdb re-analysed the 5' RACE reads in MiXCR, keeping a single row per CDR3 protein. The table includes about 530,000 distinct CDR3 sequences, under 25% detected once. The CDR3 is 14 amino acids. With 4 bases removed from V and 4 bases from J, the gap between germline ends came to 13 bases. This sample also belongs to another study, concerning yellow fever vaccine responses in identical twins.

Sequencing was done on a sample of CD4+ T cells sorted from blood. The chain has TRBV12-3 or TRBV12-4 and TRBJ2-5, with D possibly being TRBD2 (6 bases). The TCR originated in a woman between 18 and 29 years old in good health. For the CDR3, the DNA is TGTGCCAGCAGTTACGGGACGGGAGCAGAGACCCAGTACTTC. Its translation is CASSYGTGAETQYF.